The 21 T cell receptor beta chains below all came from one sample that was sequenced in a study of shared clonotypes between healthy human individuals. Repertoires were generated with immunoSEQ multiplex PCR, while TCRdb's copy carries only in-frame clones and drops some. The data hold about 490,000 clones, with 60% to 85% observed a single time. The sequenced sample was PBMCs. These receptors were obtained from a woman in her thirties or forties in good health. Some clones in this sample may be carry-over from other donors' samples.

The V and J genes are TRBV15 and TRBJ1-2, with 12 bases identical to TRBD1. In germline, CDR1 is LNHNV, CDR2 YYDKDF (reference sequence). The CDR3 covers 15 residues. J was trimmed by 4 bases and V by 7 bases; bases with no gene match: 7. CDR3 loop: CATTPGTGGFYGYTF. The CDR3 region has the DNA TGTGCCACCACCCCCGGGACAGGGGGCTTCTATGGCTACACCTTC.

The chain employs TRBV29-1 and TRBJ2-2; 10 positions match TRBD1. There are 13 residues in the CDR3. Germline V gene sequence: CDR1 SQVTM, CDR2 ANQGSEA. The V and J ends lost 2 bases and 7 bases, in that order; junction bases with no gene match: 1. CDR3 in amino acids: CSVERTGGGELFF. The CDR3 coding sequence is TGCAGCGTTGAACGGACAGGGGGCGGGGAGCTGTTTTTT.

This chain links TRBV19 with TRBJ2-3, with 9 bases that match TRBD1. V was pared by 5 bases and J by 9 bases, with 6 bases of the junction left unmatched. The CDR3 is 13 amino acids. Looked up from germline, CDR1 is LNHDA and CDR2 is SQIVND (reference sequence). The CDR3 bases are TGTGCCAGTAGTCCTTCCGGGACAGGGACGCAGTATTTT. Protein: CASSPSGTGTQYF.

The chain combines TRBV27 with TRBJ2-1, with D hard to call. The CDR3 contains 12 residues. V lost 5 bases, J lost 5 bases, and 7 bases lay in between. Germline V gives CDR1 MNHEY, CDR2 SMNVEV (reference sequence). The CDR3 spells CASSRSDNEQFF. The CDR3 region has the DNA TGTGCCAGCAGTAGATCCGACAATGAGCAGTTCTTC.

The gene calls are TRBV7-2 and TRBJ2-2, with D tentatively TRBD2 (5 bases). Germline V gene sequence: CDR1 SGHTA, CDR2 FQGNSA. The CDR3 has 14 residues. V was pared by 7 bases and J by 1 base, with 10 bases between. Here the CDR3 reads CASTPRVNTGELFF. CDR3 sequence (DNA): TGTGCCAGCACCCCGAGGGTGAACACCGGGGAGCTGTTTTTT.

The chain recombines TRBV7-9 with TRBJ2-1; 7 nucleotides match TRBD1. This CDR3 comprises 16 residues. Germline lookup yields CDR1 SEHNR and CDR2 FQNEAQ (reference sequence). V gave up 5 bases and J gave up 2 bases; unmatched junction bases: 9. CDR3 region: CASSPPGGSPYNEQFF. For the CDR3, the DNA is TGTGCCAGCAGCCCCCCAGGGGGATCTCCCTACAATGAGCAGTTCTTC.

The gene calls are TRBV18 and TRBJ2-7, with 7 nucleotides matching TRBD1. Germline CDR1 and CDR2: KGHSH and LQKENI. V shed 6 bases and J 7 bases; nucleotides not matched to a gene: 6. The CDR3 covers 12 residues. The CDR3 DNA sequence: TGTGCCAGCTCCGCTTCGGACAGGGAGCAGTACTTC. This encodes CASSASDREQYF.

This clone was recorded once. The rearrangement joins TRBV25-1 to TRBJ2-7; D is uncertain. The CDR3 runs to 13 residues. Between the trimmed V and J ends, which lost 1 base and 3 bases, there was a span of 7 bases. The V gene's germline CDR1 is MGHDK and CDR2 SYGVNS. CDR3: CASSELGRYEQYF. The DNA of the CDR3 is TGTGCCAGCAGTGAATTGGGCCGCTACGAGCAGTACTTC.

The chain links TRBV9 to TRBJ2-1; the match to TRBD2 covers 7 bases. V trimming: 2 bases; J trimming: 7 bases; junction bases outside the gene matches: 3. This CDR3 contains 13 residues. Germline V gives CDR1 SGDLS, CDR2 YYNGEE. Here the CDR3 reads CASSVTSLNEQFF. CDR3 nucleotide sequence: TGTGCCAGCAGCGTGACTAGCCTGAATGAGCAGTTCTTC.

This chain connects TRBV19 to TRBJ2-2; D is possibly TRBD1 (6 bases). The germline V gene encodes CDR1 LNHDA and CDR2 SQIVND (reference sequence). Trimming cost V 10 bases and J 3 bases, with 12 bases left between them. The CDR3 sequence is 13 residues long. The CDR3 nucleotides read TGTGCCACCCGACAGGCGGACACCGGGGAGCTGTTTTTT. Translated: CATRQADTGELFF.

In this sample, this clone turned up once. The J gene is TRBJ2-5, the V gene TRBV5-1; 10 bases match TRBD1. V gave up 4 bases and J gave up 5 bases; unmatched junction bases: 8. Germline V gives CDR1 SGHRS, CDR2 YFSETQ. The CDR3 has 15 amino acids. The CDR3 loop is CASSEPTGGMETQYF. The CDR3 DNA is TGCGCCAGCAGCGAACCGACAGGGGGCATGGAGACCCAGTACTTC.

This clone was recorded once. This chain uses TRBV7-9 with TRBJ1-2; possibly TRBD1 for D (6 bases). Germline V gene data show CDR1 as SEHNR and CDR2 as FQNEAQ (reference sequence). The V gene lost 1 base and the J gene lost 2 bases, with 14 bases spanning the gap. CDR3 size: 16 residues. For the CDR3, the DNA is TGTGCCAGCAGCTTAGTGGACTCAGGGGCGAACTATGGCTACACCTTC. Translating it yields CASSLVDSGANYGYTF.

The table lists this clone with a count of one. The chain joins TRBV7-9 to TRBJ2-1; D is possibly TRBD1 or TRBD2 (6 bases each). CDR1 and CDR2 from the germline V gene are SEHNR and FQNEAQ (reference sequence). The CDR3 is made up of 12 amino acids. V dropped 7 bases and J dropped 5 bases, with 9 bases sitting between them. In nucleotides, the CDR3 is TGTGCCAGCATAGGGGGGAACAATGAGCAGTTCTTC. Protein product: CASIGGNNEQFF. Full variable domain (missing parts from reference TRBV7-9 and TRBJ2-1): DTGVSQNPRHKITKRGQNVTFRCDPISEHNRLYWYRQTLGQGPEFLTYFQNEAQLEKSRLLSDRFSAERPKGSFSTLEIQRTEQGDSAMYLCASIGGNNEQFFGPGTRLTVL.

As concerns this clone: With a much larger clone just one base away, this may be a read error. The chain uses TRBV7-2 and TRBJ1-5, with D unresolved. Germline CDR1 SGHTA, CDR2 FQGNSA. CDR3 length: 16 amino acids. Here the CDR3 DNA reads TGTGCCAGCAGCTTAGATTCGGGGAGAGGCAATCAGTCCCAGCATTTT. Its protein is CASSLDSGRGNQSQHF. Variable domain in full (rest from reference TRBV7-2 and TRBJ1-5): GAGVSQSPSNKVTEKGKDVELRCDPISGHTALYWYRQSLGQGLEFLIYFQGNSAPDKSGLPSDRFSAERTGGSVSTLTIQRTQQEDSAVYLCASSLDSGRGNQSQHFGDGTRLSIL.

The rearrangement joins TRBV10-3 to TRBJ2-5; D is unresolved. Deletions cut 6 bases from V and 5 bases from J, with 7 bases between. This CDR3 has 11 residues. CDR1 ENHRY and CDR2 SYGVKD come from the germline V gene. The CDR3 sequence is CAIRGGETQYF. The CDR3 DNA reads as TGTGCCATCAGGGGTGGGGAGACCCAGTACTTC.

The rearrangement links TRBV10-3 to TRBJ2-2, with 12 bases aligning to TRBD2. The CDR3 covers 16 residues. With 6 bases clipped from V and 3 bases from J, the junction kept 5 bases outside the gene matches. Germline V lookup: CDR1 ENHRY, CDR2 SYGVKD. CDR3 amino acids: CAIRGTSGSHTGELFF. The CDR3 DNA sequence: TGTGCCATCAGGGGGACTAGCGGGTCACACACCGGGGAGCTGTTTTTT.

The chain recombines TRBV18 with TRBJ1-1, with TRBD1 matching over 10 bases. V lost 5 bases to trimming and J lost 4 bases; unmatched junction nucleotides: 10. This CDR3 region has 16 residues. The germline gives CDR1 KGHSH, CDR2 LQKENI. The CDR3 is CASSSMGTGVTTEAFF. DNA of the CDR3: TGTGCCAGCTCATCAATGGGGACAGGGGTGACCACTGAAGCTTTCTTT.

Here the CDR3 DNA reads TGTGCCACCAGCAGAGACGCTAGCGGGACCTACGAGCAGTACTTC. Translation gives CATSRDASGTYEQYF. The chain links TRBV15 to TRBJ2-7; 9 positions match TRBD2. V was pared by 0 bases and J by 2 bases, with 2 bases of the junction left unmatched. The CDR3 has 15 amino acids. Germline V lookup: CDR1 LNHNV, CDR2 YYDKDF (reference sequence).

The chain recombines TRBV28 with TRBJ1-2; D unclear. Trimming shortened V by 6 bases and J by 1 base, and 9 bases separated the two germline ends. Germline lookup yields CDR1 MDHEN and CDR2 SYDVKM. This CDR3 region has 13 residues. This CDR3 is CASRPPYNYGYTF. CDR3 DNA: TGTGCCAGCAGGCCTCCATATAACTATGGCTACACCTTC.

The chain carries TRBV28 and TRBJ2-7; D ambiguous. The germline V gene has CDR1 MDHEN and CDR2 SYDVKM. The germline V and J ends were trimmed by 6 bases and 7 bases, with 13 bases remaining between them. CDR3 length equals 12 residues. CDR3 bases: TGTGCCAGCAGATCAACCAGACTGGAGCAGTACTTC. It encodes CASRSTRLEQYF.

The rearrangement joins TRBV30 to TRBJ1-5; D remains unclear. Germline V gene data show CDR1 as GTSNPN and CDR2 as SVGIG (reference sequence). CDR3 length: 14 residues. V dropped 4 bases and J dropped 3 bases, with 13 bases sitting between them. The CDR3 DNA follows: TGTGCCTGGACCCAACGGAGTGACAATCAGCCCCAGCATTTT. It is translated as CAWTQRSDNQPQHF.